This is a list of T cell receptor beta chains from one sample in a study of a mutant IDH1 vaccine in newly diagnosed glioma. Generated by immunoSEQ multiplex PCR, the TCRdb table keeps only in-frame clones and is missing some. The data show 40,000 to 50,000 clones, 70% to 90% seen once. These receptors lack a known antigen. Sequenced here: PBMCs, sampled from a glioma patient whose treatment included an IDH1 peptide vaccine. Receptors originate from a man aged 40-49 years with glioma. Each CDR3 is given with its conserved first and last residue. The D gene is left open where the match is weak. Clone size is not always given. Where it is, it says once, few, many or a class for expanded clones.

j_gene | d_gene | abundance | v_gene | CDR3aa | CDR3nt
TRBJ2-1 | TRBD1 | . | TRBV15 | CATSTTGGGQFF | TGTGCCACCAGCACGACAGGGGGCGGGCAGTTCTTC
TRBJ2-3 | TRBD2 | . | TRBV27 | CASTVGLAFTDTQYF | TGTGCCAGCACCGTGGGACTAGCGTTTACAGATACGCAGTATTTT
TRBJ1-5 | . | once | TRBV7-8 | CASSLGSTWPQHF | TGTGCCAGCAGCTTAGGTTCCACATGGCCCCAGCATTTT
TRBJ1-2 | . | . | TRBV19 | CASRGAPISNYGYTF | TGTGCCAGCCGCGGGGCACCCATCTCTAACTATGGCTACACCTTC
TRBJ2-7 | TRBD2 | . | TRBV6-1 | CASSVSGNSYEQYF | TGTGCCAGCAGTGTAAGCGGGAACTCCTACGAGCAGTACTTC
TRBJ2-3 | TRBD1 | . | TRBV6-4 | CANRTGAPDTQYF | TGTGCCAACCGGACAGGGGCACCAGATACGCAGTATTTT
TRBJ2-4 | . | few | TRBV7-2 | CASSLRWGENIQYF | TGTGCCAGCAGCTTACGGTGGGGGGAAAACATTCAGTACTTC
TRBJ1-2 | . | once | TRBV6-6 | CASSYMTNYGYTF | TGTGCCAGCAGTTACATGACTAACTATGGCTACACCTTC
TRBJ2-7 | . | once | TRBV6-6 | CASRPPPGYEQYF | TGTGCCAGCCGGCCGCCCCCGGGTTATGAGCAGTACTTC
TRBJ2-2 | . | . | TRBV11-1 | CASSPQNGAANTGELFF | TGTGCCAGCAGCCCGCAGAATGGAGCGGCGAACACCGGGGAGCTGTTTTTT
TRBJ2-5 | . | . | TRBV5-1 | CASKGRYGRETQYF | TGCGCCAGCAAAGGGAGATATGGCCGGGAGACCCAGTACTTC
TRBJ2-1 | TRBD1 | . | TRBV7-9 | CASSSSLLGQANEQFF | TGTGCCAGCAGCTCATCCCTCCTCGGACAGGCCAATGAGCAGTTCTTC
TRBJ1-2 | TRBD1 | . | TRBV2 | CASLQGGNYGYTF | TGTGCCAGCCTACAGGGGGGTAACTATGGCTACACCTTC
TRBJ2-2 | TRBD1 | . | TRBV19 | CASTGYFGTGVTGELFF | TGTGCCAGTACCGGATACTTCGGGACAGGGGTCACCGGGGAGCTGTTTTTT
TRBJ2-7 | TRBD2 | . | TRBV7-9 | CASSPTSGITYEQYF | TGTGCCAGCAGCCCTACTAGCGGGATTACCTACGAGCAGTACTTC
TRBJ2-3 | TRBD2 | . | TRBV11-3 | CASSLGGGWQAQYF | TGTGCCAGCAGCTTAGGGGGGGGATGGCAAGCGCAGTATTTT
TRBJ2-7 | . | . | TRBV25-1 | CASRTHHLSYEQYF | TGTGCCAGCAGAACACACCATCTTTCCTACGAGCAGTACTTC
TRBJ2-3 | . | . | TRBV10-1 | CASSEDGTVADTQYF | TGCGCCAGCAGTGAGGACGGAACGGTGGCGGATACGCAGTATTTT
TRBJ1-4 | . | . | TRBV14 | CASSQDGLNWAATNEKLFF | TGTGCCAGCAGCCAAGATGGTTTAAATTGGGCGGCAACTAATGAAAAACTGTTTTTT
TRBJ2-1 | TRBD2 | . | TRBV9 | CASTGTSGNYNEQFF | TGTGCCAGCACCGGGACTAGCGGGAATTACAATGAGCAGTTCTTC
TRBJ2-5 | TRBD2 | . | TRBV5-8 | CASSLRLGAGGQETQYF | TGTGCCAGCAGCTTGCGTCTGGGCGCGGGGGGACAAGAGACCCAGTACTTC
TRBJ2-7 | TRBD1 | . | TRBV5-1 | CASSSGGQGQHEQYF | TGCGCCAGCAGCAGTGGGGGACAGGGGCAACATGAGCAGTACTTC
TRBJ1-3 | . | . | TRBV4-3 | CASSQRPGAGNTIYF | TGCGCCAGCAGCCAACGTCCAGGGGCTGGAAACACCATATATTTT
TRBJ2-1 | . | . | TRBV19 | CASTGFDEQFF | TGTGCCAGTACGGGGTTCGATGAGCAGTTCTTC
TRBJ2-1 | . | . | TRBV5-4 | CASNDRAHNEQFF | TGTGCCAGCAATGATAGGGCTCACAATGAGCAGTTCTTC
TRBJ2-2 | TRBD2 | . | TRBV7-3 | CASSLTGLAANTGELFF | TGTGCCAGCAGCTTAACGGGACTAGCGGCGAACACCGGGGAGCTGTTTTTT